Listed below are T cell receptor beta chains from one sample, sequenced in a study of T cell repertoires in cytomegalovirus infection. TCRdb itself ran the reads through MiXCR, one entry per CDR3 protein. The sample has 570,000 or so distinct CDR3 sequences; around two fifths are singletons. Their antigens remain unidentified. The material was cultured PBMCs, obtained from culture after CMV antigen stimulation. The receptor source for this set is a human donor in good health (CMV status not recorded). Some clones in this sample may be carry-over from other donors' samples. Both conserved end residues are part of each CDR3. D genes are given only for firm matches. Size values are once, few and many counts, or a class for expanded clones, and some rows have none.

TRBV18,-,TRBJ2-7,-,TGTGCCAGCTCAGGGGCAGGAACTCGTTACGAGCAGTACTTC,CASSGAGTRYEQYF
TRBV7-2,few,TRBJ1-1,-,TGTGCCAGCAGCCGAGGGGTTAACACTGAAGCTTTCTTT,CASSRGVNTEAFF
TRBV20-1,-,TRBJ2-3,-,TGCAGTGCTAGACCACCCACAGATACGCAGTATTTT,CSARPPTDTQYF
TRBV29-1,-,TRBJ2-5,TRBD1,TGCAGCGCCATCGGGACAGCCCAAGAGACCCAGTACTTC,CSAIGTAQETQYF
TRBV7-2,many,TRBJ2-7,TRBD2,TGTGCCAGCAGCTTAAGTCCTAGCGGGTACGAGCAGTACTTC,CASSLSPSGYEQYF
TRBV12-3/TRBV12-4,few,TRBJ1-1,-,TGTGCCAGCAGTTGGGACACTGAAGCTTTCTTT,CASSWDTEAFF
TRBV27,-,TRBJ1-5,TRBD1,TGCGCCAGCAGGGACAGCGGCAATCAGCCCCAGCATTTT,CASRDSGNQPQHF
TRBV7-2,few,TRBJ2-1,TRBD1,TGTGCCAGCAGCAGGGACAGGGGGAGGGAGTTCTTC,CASSRDRGREFF
TRBV4-2,many,TRBJ1-2,TRBD1,TGTGCCAGCAGCCAGGGACAGGCCCCTAACTATGGCTACACCTTC,CASSQGQAPNYGYTF
TRBV2,few,TRBJ1-1,TRBD1,TGTGCCAGCAGTCCTACAGGGGAAATTAACACTGAAGCTTTCTTT,CASSPTGEINTEAFF
TRBV7-8,-,TRBJ2-1,-,TGTGCCAGCAGCTTGATTATGAACCATGAGCAGTTCTTC,CASSLIMNHEQFF
TRBV4-1,few,TRBJ1-2,-,TGCGCCAGCAGCCTGCGGGACCCCTCCGCCTATGGCTACACCTTC,CASSLRDPSAYGYTF
TRBV9,-,TRBJ2-5,TRBD1,TGTGCCAGCGGTGTGGGGACAGACCACCAAGAGACCCAGTACTTC,CASGVGTDHQETQYF
TRBV10-3,-,TRBJ2-1,TRBD2,TGTGCCACCCTGGGTCTGGCGGGAGAAGCCAGAGACGATGAGCAGTTCTTC,CATLGLAGEARDDEQFF
TRBV27,-,TRBJ2-3,-,TGTGCCAGCAGTTTATATCGGGAGAGGGTGACCACAGATACGCAGTATTTT,CASSLYRERVTTDTQYF
TRBV6-2/TRBV6-3,-,TRBJ2-3,-,TGTGCCAGCAGACTAGCAGCTTCGGTAGATACGCAGTATTTT,CASRLAASVDTQYF
TRBV5-6,few,TRBJ2-6,TRBD1,TGTGCCAGCAGCACCAGGGGGACTGGGGCCAACGTCCTGACTTTC,CASSTRGTGANVLTF
TRBV7-6,few,TRBJ2-5,TRBD1,TGTGCCAGCAGCTTCGTTTGGGACAGACAAGAGACCCAGTACTTC,CASSFVWDRQETQYF
TRBV12-3/TRBV12-4,many,TRBJ2-2,-,TGTGCCAGCAGTTCTCAGGGTATCGGGGAGCTGTTTTTT,CASSSQGIGELFF
TRBV7-2,few,TRBJ1-2,-,TGTGCCAGCAGCTTAGGAGTGGGGGGCTATGGCTACACCTTC,CASSLGVGGYGYTF
TRBV29-1,-,TRBJ2-5,TRBD1,TGCAGCGTTCGATCAGGGGGCATGGAGACCCAGTACTTC,CSVRSGGMETQYF
TRBV7-2,-,TRBJ2-7,TRBD1,TGTGCCAGCAGCTTAGACGGGACAGCAACCTACGAGCAGTACTTC,CASSLDGTATYEQYF
TRBV7-3,few,TRBJ2-3,TRBD2,TGTGCCAGCAGCTCTCGGGGGGGCCGTAGCACAGATACGCAGTATTTT,CASSSRGGRSTDTQYF
TRBV20-1,few,TRBJ1-1,-,TGCAGTGCTACAAGACAGCCGAACACTGAAGCTTTCTTT,CSATRQPNTEAFF
TRBV20-1,-,TRBJ2-1,TRBD1,TGCAGTGCTTATGAGGGGGCCGGGAATGAGCAGTTCTTC,CSAYEGAGNEQFF
TRBV20-1,few,TRBJ1-5,TRBD1,TGCAGTGCCCGCCAGGGGGGGAATCAGCCCCAGCATTTT,CSARQGGNQPQHF
TRBV5-1,-,TRBJ2-7,-,TGCGCCAGCAGCTGGGCGTGGGGAAGGGGCTACGAGCAGTACTTC,CASSWAWGRGYEQYF
TRBV7-9,-,TRBJ2-5,TRBD1,TGTGCCAGCAGCTGGGGACAGGTCGAGACCCAGTACTTC,CASSWGQVETQYF
TRBV12-3/TRBV12-4,-,TRBJ1-4,TRBD1,TGTGCCAGCAGTGCCCACCTTGGCAGGGGGAGGGAAAAACTGTTTTTT,CASSAHLGRGREKLFF
TRBV15,-,TRBJ2-2,-,TGTGCCACCAGCAGCCCCAGGAGGGTATCGACCGGGGAGCTGTTTTTT,CATSSPRRVSTGELFF
TRBV7-8,-,TRBJ1-5,-,TGTGCCAGCAGCTTAGAAAACTCAGGGAGCAGTCAGCCCCAGCATTTT,CASSLENSGSSQPQHF
TRBV20-1,-,TRBJ2-7,TRBD2,TGCAGTGCTAAGGCAGCGGGAGTCGGGTACGAGCAGTACTTC,CSAKAAGVGYEQYF
TRBV27,-,TRBJ2-1,TRBD2,TGTGCCAGCAGTCCACCGGGACTAGCTTACTATGAGCAGTTCTTC,CASSPPGLAYYEQFF
TRBV11-2,-,TRBJ2-6,TRBD1,TGTGCCAGCAGCCCGGGACAGGCAACCTCTGGGGCCAACGTCCTGACTTTC,CASSPGQATSGANVLTF
TRBV5-6,-,TRBJ2-5,TRBD1,TGTGCCAGCAGCCAGGACAGGGGGCCAGGGGAGACCCAGTACTTC,CASSQDRGPGETQYF
TRBV4-1,few,TRBJ2-1,-,TGCGCCAGCAGCCAAGATCCCGGGGTGAATGAGCAGTTCTTC,CASSQDPGVNEQFF
TRBV7-6,-,TRBJ2-5,TRBD2,TGTGCCAGCCGGGGGGGGCTCCAAGAGACCCAGTACTTC,CASRGGLQETQYF
TRBV19,-,TRBJ2-7,TRBD2,TGTGCCAGCAGAAAACGAAAGCGACTAGCGGGAGTAGGGTCCTACGAGCAGTACTTC,CASRKRKRLAGVGSYEQYF
TRBV5-6,-,TRBJ2-3,-,TGTGCCAGCAGCGCCAGCGCGAAAATTAGCACAGATACGCAGTATTTT,CASSASAKISTDTQYF
TRBV2,-,TRBJ2-1,-,TGTGCCAGCAGTTATCAGGGGGAGCAGTTCTTC,CASSYQGEQFF
TRBV20-1,few,TRBJ2-3,-,TGCAGTGCTCGGAGGGATACGCAGTATTTT,CSARRDTQYF
TRBV7-6,-,TRBJ2-3,-,TGTGCCAGCAGCCAGGGCGAGGGAGATACGCAGTATTTT,CASSQGEGDTQYF
TRBV10-3,-,TRBJ2-3,TRBD2,TGTGCCATCACAGCGGGGTCGGGGTCAGATACGCAGTATTTT,CAITAGSGSDTQYF
TRBV11-3,few,TRBJ2-2,-,TGTGCCAGCAGCTTAGAGGGGACCGGGGAGCTGTTTTTT,CASSLEGTGELFF
TRBV7-6,-,TRBJ1-5,-,TGTGCCAGCAGCTTAAGGTCGGGACAGCCCCAGCATTTT,CASSLRSGQPQHF
TRBV20-1,-,TRBJ1-2,-,TGCAGTGCTAGACCACGGCCAGGGGACGGCTACACCTTC,CSARPRPGDGYTF
TRBV4-1,few,TRBJ2-7,-,TGCGCCAGCAGCCAAGATAAATCAGCCACCTACGAGCAGTACTTC,CASSQDKSATYEQYF
TRBV7-2,few,TRBJ2-3,TRBD2,TGTGCCAGCAGCCCTGAACTAGCGGGAGGGCAGTATTTT,CASSPELAGGQYF